The 30 T cell receptor beta chains presented below share a single source sample, sequenced in a study of blood T cell repertoires in COVID-19. Method: immunoSEQ multiplex PCR; TCRdb's copy keeps in-frame clones and lacks some. This sample has about 190,000 clones, with roughly 90% found just once. Sequencing input: peripheral blood. The receptors were sampled from a man in his forties with acute or convalescent COVID-19.

The chain uses TRBV24-1 and TRBJ1-2; 7 bases match TRBD1. The CDR3 contains 14 residues. CDR1 KGHDR and CDR2 SFDVKD come from the germline V gene. The ends lost 1 base at V and 7 bases at J; junction bases unmatched: 5. The CDR3 sequence: CATSDFKGAGGYTF. The CDR3 nucleotides are TGTGCCACCAGTGATTTCAAGGGGGCGGGTGGCTACACCTTC.

The rearrangement joins TRBV7-3 to TRBJ2-3, with 9 nucleotides matching TRBD2. With V trimmed by 5 bases and J by 4 bases, 4 bases remained unmatched. The CDR3 has 14 residues. Germline V gene lookup returns CDR1 SGHTA and CDR2 FQGTGA. Here the CDR3 reads CASSKAGGPDTQYF. For the CDR3, the DNA is TGTGCCAGCAGCAAAGCGGGGGGCCCAGATACGCAGTATTTT.

J is TRBJ1-5 and V is TRBV3-1 (or the pseudogene TRBV3-2); D is undetermined. V lost 0 bases to trimming and J lost 7 bases, with 13 bases between them. CDR1 and CDR2 (germline): LGHDT, YNNKEL (reference sequence). This CDR3 has 15 amino acids. The CDR3 spells CASSQDTRRRQPQHF. Here the CDR3 DNA reads TGTGCCAGCAGCCAAGATACAAGGCGGCGACAGCCCCAGCATTTT.

The chain uses TRBV5-6 and TRBJ1-2, with D possibly being TRBD1 (5 bases). V was clipped by 5 bases and J by 4 bases, with 21 bases between them. Germline CDR1 is SGHDT and CDR2 is YYEEEE. The CDR3 totals 16 residues. For the CDR3, the DNA is TGTGCCAGCAGTTCTCTGGGGGACTATGGGGCCTATGGCTACACCTTC. Translating it yields CASSSLGDYGAYGYTF.

V and J are TRBV30 and TRBJ2-1, with TRBD2 matching over 9 bases. CDR1 is GTSNPN, CDR2 SVGIG, per germline (reference sequence). CDR3 size: 15 residues. V dropped 5 bases and J dropped 10; count of bases not matched to a gene: 15. CDR3 sequence (DNA): TGTGCCTGGTCCCCGAGTAGCGGGGGCCCGAGGGAGCAGTTCTTC. Its protein product is CAWSPSSGGPREQFF.

This chain links TRBV30 with TRBJ2-1; TRBD1 matches 7 bases. J gave up 2 bases and V 0 bases, and 4 bases lay outside the gene matches. Germline-derived CDR1 and CDR2 are GTSNPN and SVGIG (reference sequence). The CDR3 is made up of 15 amino acids. In DNA form, the CDR3 reads TGTGCCTGGAGTGTTGGCCAGGGGGCCTACAATGAGCAGTTCTTC. It yields the protein CAWSVGQGAYNEQFF.

The chain couples TRBV6-5 to TRBJ1-1; D ambiguous. The CDR3 covers 13 residues. In germline, CDR1 is MNHEY, CDR2 SVGAGI. V lost 5 bases to trimming and J lost 7 bases, with 14 bases between them. The CDR3 region is CASSLGNSDEAFF. The CDR3, as DNA: TGTGCCAGCAGTCTCGGGAACAGTGATGAAGCTTTCTTT.

The chain joins TRBV7-9 to TRBJ1-2; tentatively, D is TRBD1 (5 bases). Trimming cost V 3 bases and J 3 bases, with 8 bases left between them. The CDR3 length is 13 residues. Per the germline V gene, CDR1 is SEHNR and CDR2 is FQNEAQ (reference sequence). The CDR3 loop reads CASSFLTDYGYTF. DNA for the CDR3: TGTGCCAGCAGCTTCCTGACAGACTATGGCTACACCTTC.

The chain recombines TRBV6-5 with TRBJ1-2; 7 positions agree with TRBD1. Germline lookup yields CDR1 MNHEY and CDR2 SVGAGI. V dropped 5 bases and J dropped 5; count of bases not matched to a gene: 8. CDR3 size: 14 residues. In DNA form, the CDR3 reads TGTGCCAGCAGTACGACAGGGAGGAGATATGGCTACACCTTC. It codes for CASSTTGRRYGYTF.

In nucleotides, the CDR3 is TGTGCCAGCAGCTTAGGGCCAGGATACGAGCAGTACTTC. Translating it yields CASSLGPGYEQYF. V usage is TRBV7-8 and J usage is TRBJ2-7; D is ambiguous. This CDR3 has 13 residues. With 1 base removed from V and 4 bases from J, the gap between germline ends came to 8 bases. Germline V gene lookup returns CDR1 SGHVS and CDR2 FQNEAQ. Drawing the rest from reference TRBV7-8 and TRBJ2-7, the complete variable domain is GAGVSQSPRYKVAKRGQDVALRCDPISGHVSLFWYQQALGQGPEFLTYFQNEAQLDKSGLPSDRFFAERPEGSVSTLKIQRTQQEDSAVYLCASSLGPGYEQYFGPGTRLTVT.

This chain connects TRBV11-2 to TRBJ1-2; TRBD1 is a possible D gene (6 bases). CDR3 length equals 14 residues. Deletions cut 0 bases from V and 5 bases from J, with 10 bases between. In germline, CDR1 is SGHAT, CDR2 FQNNGV. The CDR3 spells CASSLEGGGYGYTF. The DNA for the CDR3 is TGTGCCAGCAGCTTAGAAGGGGGTGGATATGGCTACACCTTC.

This clone was detected only once. The rearrangement joins TRBV3-1 (or the pseudogene TRBV3-2) to TRBJ2-7; tentative D call: TRBD1 (7 bases). There are 15 residues in the CDR3. V dropped 4 bases and J dropped 2 bases, with 15 bases sitting between them. CDR1 and CDR2 (germline): LGHDT, YNNKEL (reference sequence). The CDR3: CASSRSQGGPYEQYF. The CDR3 coding sequence is TGTGCCAGCAGCCGATCGCAGGGGGGTCCCTACGAGCAGTACTTC.

V gene TRBV5-8 combines with J gene TRBJ1-3; 8 bases map to TRBD1. Germline CDR1 reads SGHTS; CDR2 reads YDEGEE. V gave up 3 bases and J gave up 0 bases; unmatched junction bases: 5. The CDR3 has 16 amino acids. Here the CDR3 reads CASSSWTGSSGNTIYF. In DNA form, the CDR3 reads TGTGCCAGCAGCTCTTGGACAGGGAGCTCTGGAAACACCATATATTTT.

This chain links TRBV10-2 with TRBJ2-7, with 9 bases that match TRBD2. The CDR3 runs 15 residues. Germline CDR1 reads WSHSY; CDR2 reads SAAADI. Trimming removed 6 bases from V and 5 bases from J; junction bases left unmatched: 11. CDR3 loop: CASRVGVAGADEQYF. The DNA for the CDR3 is TGCGCCAGCAGAGTCGGGGTAGCGGGGGCCGACGAGCAGTACTTC.

J is TRBJ2-1 and V is TRBV5-1, with TRBD2 matching 9 bases. This CDR3 region has 15 residues. V shed 4 bases, J shed 6 bases, and the junction held 8 bases outside the gene matches. Germline V gene data show CDR1 as SGHRS and CDR2 as YFSETQ. CDR3 region: CASSIPGLATNEQFF. The CDR3 coding sequence is TGCGCCAGCAGCATCCCGGGACTAGCCACCAATGAGCAGTTCTTC.

This chain uses TRBV27 with TRBJ1-2, with D tentatively TRBD1 (5 bases). The CDR3 consists of 15 residues. V was pared by 6 bases and J by 1 base, with 15 bases between. CDR1 and CDR2 (germline): MNHEY, SMNVEV (reference sequence). CDR3 nucleotides: TGTGCCAGCAGGGTGGCAGGGAGGGGTAACTATGGCTACACCTTC. It is translated as CASRVAGRGNYGYTF.

This chain uses TRBV15 with TRBJ1-2; D remains ambiguous. CDR1 and CDR2 from the germline V gene are LNHNV and YYDKDF (reference sequence). The CDR3 covers 13 residues. Trimming stripped 1 base from V and 5 bases from J, with 8 bases between. The CDR3 DNA follows: TGTGCCACCAGCAGAGCTGGCATTTATGGCTACACCTTC. Translating it yields CATSRAGIYGYTF. Full variable domain (remainder filled in from reference TRBV15 and TRBJ1-2): DAMVIQNPRYQVTQFGKPVTLSCSQTLNHNVMYWYQQKSSQAPKLLFHYYDKDFNNEADTPDNFQSRRPNTSFCFLDIRSPGLGDTAMYLCATSRAGIYGYTFGSGTRLTVV.

The gene calls are TRBV27 and TRBJ1-3; 7 bases are shared with TRBD1. Per germline, CDR1 MNHEY and CDR2 SMNVEV (reference sequence). After removal of 6 bases from V and 3 bases from J, the junction contained 8 bases not matched to a gene. The CDR3 extends over 15 amino acids. The DNA for the CDR3 is TGTGCCAGCAGCCCGGGACAGAGATATGGAAACACCATATATTTT. Translating it yields CASSPGQRYGNTIYF.

This chain uses TRBV5-6 with TRBJ1-2, with 9 bases matching TRBD1. Germline V gene lookup returns CDR1 SGHDT and CDR2 YYEEEE. The CDR3 sequence is 14 residues long. The V segment lost 5 bases and the J segment 6 bases; nucleotides outside the gene matches: 8. CDR3 DNA: TGTGCCAGCAGATTCGGGACAGGGACGGATGGCTACACCTTC. This encodes CASRFGTGTDGYTF.

The J gene is TRBJ1-4, the V gene TRBV3-1 (or the pseudogene TRBV3-2); TRBD1 matches 10 bases. Per germline, CDR1 LGHDT and CDR2 YNNKEL (reference sequence). The length of the CDR3 is 16 residues. Losses at the gene ends were 0 bases for V and 7 bases for J; bases not matched to a gene: 5. The CDR3 DNA reads as TGTGCCAGCAGCCAAGATCAGGGGACAGGGGCTGAAAAACTGTTTTTT. As protein: CASSQDQGTGAEKLFF.

The V call is TRBV29-1, the J call TRBJ2-5; D perhaps matches TRBD2 (5 bases). The V gene lost 7 bases and the J gene lost 2 bases, with 11 bases spanning the gap. Germline lookup yields CDR1 SQVTM and CDR2 ANQGSEA. The CDR3 extends over 12 amino acids. Written as DNA, the CDR3 is TGCAGCGCAGAACGGGGTCAAGAGACCCAGTACTTC. Translated: CSAERGQETQYF.

The chain couples TRBV11-2 to TRBJ2-5; 9 nucleotides agree with TRBD2. The germline V gene has CDR1 SGHAT and CDR2 FQNNGV. The junction had 17 bases not matched to a gene; V was cut back by 5 bases and J by 1 base. This CDR3 has 19 amino acids. CDR3 residues: CASSDSPRLAGAPQETQYF. The CDR3, as DNA: TGTGCCAGCAGCGATAGCCCTAGATTAGCGGGGGCCCCCCAAGAGACCCAGTACTTC.

J is TRBJ1-1 and V is TRBV10-2; D is unclear. The CDR3 extends over 13 amino acids. CDR1 and CDR2 (germline): WSHSY, SAAADI. V gave up 2 bases and J gave up 2 bases, with 6 bases separating them. CDR3 protein: CASSEQANTEAFF. The CDR3 DNA is TGCGCCAGCAGTGAGCAGGCTAACACTGAAGCTTTCTTT.

The chain's CDR3 is CASRLTGGRSNSPLHF. The DNA of the CDR3 is TGTGCCAGCAGACTTACAGGGGGCCGCTCTAATTCACCCCTCCACTTT. The V call is TRBV7-2, the J call TRBJ1-6, with TRBD1 identical over 9 bases. The germline V gene has CDR1 SGHTA and CDR2 FQGNSA. The V segment lost 6 bases and the J segment 6 bases; nucleotides outside the gene matches: 9. CDR3 length: 16 amino acids.

This clone has just one count. This sequence joins TRBV5-1 and TRBJ1-2; D remains ambiguous. The CDR3 runs to 15 residues. The V gene's germline CDR1 is SGHRS and CDR2 YFSETQ. Trimming removed 0 bases at V and 0 bases at J, with 9 bases between. The CDR3 DNA sequence: TGCGCCAGCAGCTTGGACCGGGGTTCTAACTATGGCTACACCTTC. Translating it yields CASSLDRGSNYGYTF.

The V and J genes are TRBV7-9 and TRBJ1-4; tentatively, D is TRBD1 (5 bases). The germline V gene has CDR1 SEHNR and CDR2 FQNEAQ (reference sequence). This CDR3 has 13 residues. Trimming removed 7 bases from V and 6 bases from J, with 12 bases in between. In DNA form, the CDR3 reads TGTGCCAGCACGCAGGGTGTACATGAAAAACTGTTTTTT. Protein product: CASTQGVHEKLFF.

This sequence joins TRBV11-2 and TRBJ1-5; 8 bases fit TRBD1. Germline-derived CDR1 and CDR2 are SGHAT and FQNNGV. V lost 1 base and J lost 3; bases outside the gene matches: 2. This CDR3 is built from 15 residues. Here the CDR3 DNA reads TGTGCCAGCAGCTTAGGACAGGGGCCCAATCAGCCCCAGCATTTT. Residues: CASSLGQGPNQPQHF.

The chain joins TRBV10-1 to TRBJ1-3; D unclear. Trimming took 2 bases from V and 0 from J, leaving 5 bases between them. This CDR3 is 14 amino acids long. Looked up from germline, CDR1 is WNHNN and CDR2 is SYGVQD (reference sequence). The DNA of the CDR3 is TGCGCCAGCAGTGAGGGTAGCTCTGGAAACACCATATATTTT. Amino acids: CASSEGSSGNTIYF.

This clone was found a few times. The V and J genes are TRBV19 and TRBJ1-5; D ambiguous. Germline assignment: CDR1 LNHDA and CDR2 SQIVND (reference sequence). The CDR3 has 15 residues. The V end was cut by 1 base, the J end by 2 bases, with 9 bases between. CDR3 in DNA: TGTGCCAGTAGTATAGCCGTTCAGGGCAATCAGCCCCAGCATTTT. Its translation is CASSIAVQGNQPQHF.

The chain joins TRBV9 to TRBJ2-2, with 10 bases lining up with TRBD2. J was trimmed by 4 bases and V by 0 bases; bases with no gene match: 6. Germline loops: CDR1 SGDLS, CDR2 YYNGEE. The CDR3 spans 17 residues. This chain's CDR3 is CASSVVSGGFSTGELFF. CDR3 nucleotide sequence: TGTGCCAGCAGCGTAGTTAGCGGGGGGTTTAGCACCGGGGAGCTGTTTTTT.